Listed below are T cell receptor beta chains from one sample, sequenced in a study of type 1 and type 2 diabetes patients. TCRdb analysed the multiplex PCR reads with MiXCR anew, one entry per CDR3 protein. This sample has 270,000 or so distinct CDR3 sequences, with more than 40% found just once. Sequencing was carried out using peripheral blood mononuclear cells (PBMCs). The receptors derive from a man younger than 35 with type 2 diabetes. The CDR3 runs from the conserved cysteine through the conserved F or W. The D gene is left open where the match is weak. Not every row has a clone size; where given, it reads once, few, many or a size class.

CDR3nt: TGCGCCAGCAGCCAAGTCGGCGGGGGCATAAATGGCTACACCTTC
CDR3aa: CASSQVGGGINGYTF
v_gene: TRBV7-2
d_gene: .
j_gene: TRBJ1-2
abundance: .

CDR3nt: TGCGCCAGCACCACCGGGACTAGCTCCTACGAGCAGTACTTC
CDR3aa: CASTTGTSSYEQYF
v_gene: TRBV4-3
d_gene: TRBD2
j_gene: TRBJ2-7
abundance: .

CDR3nt: TGTGCCAGCAGCTTAGTAGCGGGAGCGGCAGATACGCAGTATTTT
CDR3aa: CASSLVAGAADTQYF
v_gene: TRBV7-3
d_gene: TRBD2
j_gene: TRBJ2-3
abundance: .

CDR3nt: TGTGCCAGCAGTCTCGGGACGGATGGGGGCTCCGAGCAGTACTTC
CDR3aa: CASSLGTDGGSEQYF
v_gene: TRBV7-9
d_gene: .
j_gene: TRBJ2-7
abundance: .

CDR3nt: TGTGCTAGTGGTTTGGTACAGGCGAGCTCTGGGGCCAACGTCCTGACTTTC
CDR3aa: CASGLVQASSGANVLTF
v_gene: TRBV12-5
d_gene: .
j_gene: TRBJ2-6
abundance: .

CDR3nt: TGCAGTGCCCCACCGGGACAGGCTGGAGGAATTTATGGCTACACCTTC
CDR3aa: CSAPPGQAGGIYGYTF
v_gene: TRBV29-1
d_gene: TRBD1
j_gene: TRBJ1-2
abundance: .

CDR3nt: TGTGCCAGCAGGGAAGGGGGCGGCAGGGTGGTTGGAGAGACCCAGTACTTC
CDR3aa: CASREGGGRVVGETQYF
v_gene: TRBV7-6
d_gene: TRBD1
j_gene: TRBJ2-5
abundance: .

CDR3nt: TGTGCCAGCAGTTACAATGATAGAGGGGAACAGGGTCGTCCCTACGAGCAGTACTTC
CDR3aa: CASSYNDRGEQGRPYEQYF
v_gene: TRBV6-8
d_gene: .
j_gene: TRBJ2-7
abundance: .

CDR3nt: TGTGCCACCAGCAGAGATAGGAGCAATGAGCAGTTCTTC
CDR3aa: CATSRDRSNEQFF
v_gene: TRBV15
d_gene: .
j_gene: TRBJ2-1
abundance: .

CDR3nt: TGCGCCAGCAGCCAACGAGCGGGAGGACCTTCCTACGAGCAGTACTTC
CDR3aa: CASSQRAGGPSYEQYF
v_gene: TRBV4-1
d_gene: TRBD2
j_gene: TRBJ2-7
abundance: .

CDR3nt: TGTGCCAGCAGTTTATCCGGGACAGGGGGCTACGAGCAGTACTTC
CDR3aa: CASSLSGTGGYEQYF
v_gene: TRBV28
d_gene: TRBD1
j_gene: TRBJ2-7
abundance: .

CDR3nt: TGTGCCAGCAGGGGAAACTACGAGCAGTACTTC
CDR3aa: CASRGNYEQYF
v_gene: TRBV12-3/TRBV12-4
d_gene: .
j_gene: TRBJ2-7
abundance: few

CDR3nt: TGTGCCAGCACCCAACCGGGACAGGGGGAAGAGACCCAGTACTTC
CDR3aa: CASTQPGQGEETQYF
v_gene: TRBV7-2
d_gene: TRBD1
j_gene: TRBJ2-5
abundance: .

CDR3nt: TGTGCCAGCAGCTTGATTTTGGGGGACCCGACAGACCAAGAGACCCAGTACTTC
CDR3aa: CASSLILGDPTDQETQYF
v_gene: TRBV5-5
d_gene: .
j_gene: TRBJ2-5
abundance: once

CDR3nt: TGCGCCAGCAGTGATCCTAGCACAGATACGCAGTATTTT
CDR3aa: CASSDPSTDTQYF
v_gene: TRBV10-2
d_gene: .
j_gene: TRBJ2-3
abundance: .

CDR3nt: TGTGCCAGTATCAACAGGGCAGGGAACACTGAAGCTTTCTTT
CDR3aa: CASINRAGNTEAFF
v_gene: TRBV28
d_gene: .
j_gene: TRBJ1-1
abundance: few

CDR3nt: TGTGCCACCAGCAGGGCGGGACAAGTGAATTCACCCCTCCACTTT
CDR3aa: CATSRAGQVNSPLHF
v_gene: TRBV15
d_gene: .
j_gene: TRBJ1-6
abundance: many

CDR3nt: TGTGCCAGCAGCTTCGGGAGGAGAGAGCTCCTCGCAGATACGCAGTATTTT
CDR3aa: CASSFGRRELLADTQYF
v_gene: TRBV7-2
d_gene: TRBD2
j_gene: TRBJ2-3
abundance: .

CDR3nt: TGTGCCAGTAGTATAAGTACGGTGGGAAATCTCTATCGCTACACCTTC
CDR3aa: CASSISTVGNLYRYTF
v_gene: TRBV19
d_gene: .
j_gene: TRBJ1-2
abundance: few

CDR3nt: TGTGCCAGCAGTCCCGGGGCGGTCGAGCAGTACTTC
CDR3aa: CASSPGAVEQYF
v_gene: TRBV2
d_gene: .
j_gene: TRBJ2-7
abundance: .

CDR3nt: TGCGCCGGCTTTACTCAGCGGGACCCCCCTGGGGCCAACGTCCTGACTTTC
CDR3aa: CAGFTQRDPPGANVLTF
v_gene: TRBV10-1
d_gene: TRBD2
j_gene: TRBJ2-6
abundance: .

CDR3nt: TGTGCCAGTAGTATAACAGGGCTGGCCGGGGAGCTGTTTTTT
CDR3aa: CASSITGLAGELFF
v_gene: TRBV19
d_gene: .
j_gene: TRBJ2-2
abundance: .

CDR3nt: TGTGCCATCAGTGGGGACAGTATTCTCTACTATGGCTACACCTTC
CDR3aa: CAISGDSILYYGYTF
v_gene: TRBV10-3
d_gene: TRBD1
j_gene: TRBJ1-2
abundance: .

CDR3nt: TGTGCCAGCAGTGGGGGTTCCGGGACGGCCTCCTACGAGCAGTACTTC
CDR3aa: CASSGGSGTASYEQYF
v_gene: TRBV6-6
d_gene: .
j_gene: TRBJ2-7
abundance: .

CDR3nt: TGTGCCACCAGTCTGGCGGGGGCTTTCCCCGAGCAGTTCTTC
CDR3aa: CATSLAGAFPEQFF
v_gene: TRBV15
d_gene: .
j_gene: TRBJ2-1
abundance: .

CDR3nt: TGTGCCAGCAAAAGACTAGCGACACCTGCAACAGATACGCAGTATTTT
CDR3aa: CASKRLATPATDTQYF
v_gene: TRBV2
d_gene: TRBD2
j_gene: TRBJ2-3
abundance: .

CDR3nt: TGTGCCAGCAGTATTCGGGGCCTAGGCAGGCATTGGGACACTGAAGCTTTCTTT
CDR3aa: CASSIRGLGRHWDTEAFF
v_gene: TRBV28
d_gene: .
j_gene: TRBJ1-1
abundance: .

CDR3nt: TGCAGTGCTAGAGGGATAGTTAACTACGAGCAGTACTTC
CDR3aa: CSARGIVNYEQYF
v_gene: TRBV20-1
d_gene: .
j_gene: TRBJ2-7
abundance: .

CDR3nt: TGTGCCACCAGCAGAGACCAGGGGTTGAGCACCGGGGAGCCGTTTTTT
CDR3aa: CATSRDQGLSTGEPFF
v_gene: TRBV15
d_gene: .
j_gene: TRBJ2-2
abundance: .

CDR3nt: TGTGCCAGCAGCTTTCTGGGGACTAGCGGGAGGTCGGGAGAAGGCAATGAGCAGTTCTTC
CDR3aa: CASSFLGTSGRSGEGNEQFF
v_gene: TRBV7-6
d_gene: TRBD2
j_gene: TRBJ2-1
abundance: few

CDR3nt: TGTGCCAGCAGCCCTTATGGGACAGACTCACCCCTCCACTTT
CDR3aa: CASSPYGTDSPLHF
v_gene: TRBV6-6
d_gene: TRBD1
j_gene: TRBJ1-6
abundance: many

CDR3nt: TGTGCCAGCAGTGAATTAGGGGGCGCCGGGGAGCTGTTTTTT
CDR3aa: CASSELGGAGELFF
v_gene: TRBV25-1
d_gene: TRBD1
j_gene: TRBJ2-2
abundance: .

CDR3nt: TGTGCCAGCAGTGACAGTTTGGGGGATTATTCACCCCTCCACTTT
CDR3aa: CASSDSLGDYSPLHF
v_gene: TRBV28
d_gene: .
j_gene: TRBJ1-6
abundance: .

CDR3nt: TGTGCTAGTGGTTTGGGGGAGCCGGCAGAATATGGCTACACCTTC
CDR3aa: CASGLGEPAEYGYTF
v_gene: TRBV12-5
d_gene: .
j_gene: TRBJ1-2
abundance: .

CDR3nt: TGTGCCAGCAGCTTATGGCTAGCGGACTACGAGCAGTACTTC
CDR3aa: CASSLWLADYEQYF
v_gene: TRBV7-8
d_gene: TRBD2
j_gene: TRBJ2-7
abundance: few

CDR3nt: TGCAGTGCTAGAGATGGTGGAGCACAAGAGACCCAGTACTTC
CDR3aa: CSARDGGAQETQYF
v_gene: TRBV20-1
d_gene: .
j_gene: TRBJ2-5
abundance: many

CDR3nt: TGCGCCAGCAGCTTGGCGTCGGGACCCAGTCAGGACGAGCAGTACTTC
CDR3aa: CASSLASGPSQDEQYF
v_gene: TRBV5-1
d_gene: .
j_gene: TRBJ2-7
abundance: .

CDR3nt: TGCGCCAGCAGCCTGACGGGGCGGATTCTGAACACTGAAGCTTTCTTT
CDR3aa: CASSLTGRILNTEAFF
v_gene: TRBV4-1
d_gene: .
j_gene: TRBJ1-1
abundance: .

CDR3nt: TGCAGCGTCGAACTCGGACAGTATGGCTACACCTTC
CDR3aa: CSVELGQYGYTF
v_gene: TRBV29-1
d_gene: .
j_gene: TRBJ1-2
abundance: .

CDR3nt: TGTGCCAGCAGTCTCGAAAGCGGGAGGGTGCGCGAGCAGTACTTC
CDR3aa: CASSLESGRVREQYF
v_gene: TRBV28
d_gene: TRBD2
j_gene: TRBJ2-7
abundance: few

CDR3nt: TGCGCCAGCAGCTTGCAACAGGGGTGGGGAGAGACCCAGTACTTC
CDR3aa: CASSLQQGWGETQYF
v_gene: TRBV5-1
d_gene: TRBD1
j_gene: TRBJ2-5
abundance: .

CDR3nt: TGTGCCAGCAGGCGGAGCACCGGGGAGCTGTTTTTT
CDR3aa: CASRRSTGELFF
v_gene: TRBV6-5
d_gene: .
j_gene: TRBJ2-2
abundance: .